The TCR beta chain described here comes from a study of PD-1 blockade in classical Hodgkin lymphoma. On the study more broadly: Intravenous infusions of nivolumab 3 mg/kg reached patients every 2 weeks.

The V gene end was trimmed by 3 bases and the J gene end by 0 bases; junction bases not matched to a gene: 8. This CDR3 comprises 19 residues. The germline gives CDR1 MGHRA, CDR2 YSYEKL. Generated by immunoSEQ multiplex PCR, the TCRdb table keeps only in-frame clones and is missing some. The table has about 37,000 clones, just over 75% seen once. Notes on the study in general: TCR diversity at baseline was reported to be reduced in newly diagnosed patients relative to healthy donors.

Of note for this clone: Its antigen is not known.

Every patient experienced relapse after autologous stem cell transplantation, and brentuximab vedotin exposure varied. This clonotype was obtained from a human donor with classical Hodgkin lymphoma. The chain links TRBV4-1 to TRBJ2-5; 15 nucleotides align to TRBD2. The sample here was peripheral blood mononuclear cells (PBMCs), taken before the second cycle of nivolumab. The CDR3 protein is CASSHPGLAGGPNQETQYF. Here the CDR3 DNA reads TGCGCCAGCAGCCACCCGGGACTAGCGGGGGGTCCTAACCAAGAGACCCAGTACTTC.